Listed below are T cell receptor beta chains from one sample, sequenced in a study of cytomegalovirus exposure and HLA in healthy donors. Measured with immunoSEQ multiplex PCR; TCRdb has only the in-frame clones, and not every one. The sample lists about 82,000 clones, 85% to 95% occurring once. Sequenced: PBMCs. The receptors were gathered from a man between 18 and 29 years old in good health and CMV-seronegative. Both conserved end residues are part of each CDR3. The D gene is left open where the match is weak. Only some rows state a clone size, as once, few, many or a class for expanded clones.

d_gene	abundance	v_gene	j_gene	CDR3nt	CDR3aa
TRBD2	NA	TRBV4-2	TRBJ2-3	TGTGCCAGCAGCGATAGCGGGGGTGCGGCAGATACGCAGTATTTT	CASSDSGGAADTQYF
TRBD1	NA	TRBV7-2	TRBJ1-1	TGTGCCAGCAGCTTAGTTGGAGGGACAGTGAACACTGAAGCTTTCTTT	CASSLVGGTVNTEAFF
TRBD1	NA	TRBV27	TRBJ1-1	TGTGCCAGCAGTCGAAACTACGGACAGGTAGGCGGTGGCACTGAAGCTTTCTTT	CASSRNYGQVGGGTEAFF
NA	NA	TRBV7-2	TRBJ2-7	TGTGCCAGCAGCCTCCAGGGGACTAACTCCTACGAGCAGTACTTC	CASSLQGTNSYEQYF
NA	once	TRBV6-1	TRBJ1-2	TGTGCCAGCAGTTTACAGGGTGGTGGCTACACCTTC	CASSLQGGGYTF
NA	NA	TRBV6-1	TRBJ2-5	TGTGCCAGCAGTGAAGCGCGCCAGCCGGGGGAGACCCAGTACTTC	CASSEARQPGETQYF
NA	NA	TRBV11-3	TRBJ1-2	TGTGCCAGCAGCTTAGGGCCGGGGGGCGACTATGGCTACACCTTC	CASSLGPGGDYGYTF
NA	NA	TRBV27	TRBJ1-5	TGTGCCAGCAGTTTAACTACAGGAAGGAATCAGCCCCAGCATTTT	CASSLTTGRNQPQHF
TRBD1	NA	TRBV7-8	TRBJ2-3	TGTGCCAGCAGCTTTCTACAGGGGTCAGATACGCAGTATTTT	CASSFLQGSDTQYF
TRBD1	few	TRBV7-6	TRBJ1-1	TGTGCCAGCAGCTTAGAAGGACAGGGGGAAGCTTTCTTT	CASSLEGQGEAFF
TRBD1	NA	TRBV4-3	TRBJ1-4	TGCGCCAGCAGCCAAGATGGGGGGACAGGGACGAATGAAAAACTGTTTTTT	CASSQDGGTGTNEKLFF
TRBD1	NA	TRBV7-9	TRBJ1-1	TGTGCCAGCAGCTCCAAGACAGGGTTGAACACTGAAGCTTTCTTT	CASSSKTGLNTEAFF
NA	NA	TRBV5-1	TRBJ2-6	TGCGCCAGCAGCTTAGCGGGTAGCTCTGGGGCCAACGTCCTGACTTTC	CASSLAGSSGANVLTF
TRBD1	NA	TRBV7-2	TRBJ2-1	TGTGCCAGCAGCTTCAGGGGACAGGGGATACACAATGAGCAGTTCTTC	CASSFRGQGIHNEQFF
TRBD1	NA	TRBV28	TRBJ1-1	TGTGCCAGCACCCCCTGGACAGGCTCTATGAACACTGAAGCTTTCTTT	CASTPWTGSMNTEAFF
NA	NA	TRBV13	TRBJ1-2	TGTGCCAGCAGCTTAAGAGGCAGGGTCGGCGATGGCTACACCTTC	CASSLRGRVGDGYTF
NA	NA	TRBV28	TRBJ1-5	TGTGCCAGCAGTTTAAGCTCTAGCAATCAGCCCCAGCATTTT	CASSLSSSNQPQHF
TRBD1	NA	TRBV30	TRBJ2-7	TGTGCCTTGGGGACAGTTGCCGAGCAGTACTTC	CALGTVAEQYF
NA	NA	TRBV30	TRBJ1-3	TGTGCCTGGAGTGCCGCAGGATTCGGTGGAAACACCATATATTTT	CAWSAAGFGGNTIYF
NA	medium-sized	TRBV28	TRBJ2-2	TGTGCCAGCAGTACGGGTCAGGGGCACACCGGGGAGCTGTTTTTT	CASSTGQGHTGELFF
TRBD2	NA	TRBV29-1	TRBJ2-7	TGCAGCGTTGGGACTAGCGGAAATTACGAGCAGTACTTC	CSVGTSGNYEQYF
NA	NA	TRBV11-1	TRBJ2-7	TGTGCCAGCAGCTTATATTCCGGGGGTCACTACGAGCAGTACTTC	CASSLYSGGHYEQYF
NA	once	TRBV18	TRBJ1-4	TGTGCCAGCTCACCCAGGGTAACTAATGAAAAACTGTTTTTT	CASSPRVTNEKLFF
NA	NA	TRBV6-1	TRBJ1-5	TGTGCCAGCAGTGACAACGCGGTCATAAATCAGCCCCAGCATTTT	CASSDNAVINQPQHF
NA	NA	TRBV19	TRBJ2-2	TGTGCCAGTAGTATAACGGCGGCTCCCAACACCGGGGAGCTGTTTTTT	CASSITAAPNTGELFF
NA	NA	TRBV7-9	TRBJ1-2	TGTGCCAGCAGCTTATCCGGGGACTATGGCTACACCTTC	CASSLSGDYGYTF
NA	NA	TRBV30	TRBJ2-5	TGTGCCTGGAGTCTGGAACAGGGATTGGAGACCCAGTACTTC	CAWSLEQGLETQYF